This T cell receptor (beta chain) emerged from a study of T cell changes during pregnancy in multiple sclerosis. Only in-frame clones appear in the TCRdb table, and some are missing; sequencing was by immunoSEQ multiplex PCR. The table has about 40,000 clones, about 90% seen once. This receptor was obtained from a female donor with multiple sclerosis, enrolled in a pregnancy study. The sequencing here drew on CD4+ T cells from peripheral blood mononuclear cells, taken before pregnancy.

The CDR3 nucleotides read TGTGCCAGCAGTGAAAGACAGGGGGATCAGCCCCAGCATTTT. Residues: CASSERQGDQPQHF. The V gene is TRBV6-1, the J gene TRBJ1-5; 9 positions match TRBD1. Looked up from germline, CDR1 is MNHNS and CDR2 is SASEGT. The CDR3 contains 14 residues. The J segment lost 5 bases and the V segment lost 2 bases, leaving 1 base of the junction unmatched.